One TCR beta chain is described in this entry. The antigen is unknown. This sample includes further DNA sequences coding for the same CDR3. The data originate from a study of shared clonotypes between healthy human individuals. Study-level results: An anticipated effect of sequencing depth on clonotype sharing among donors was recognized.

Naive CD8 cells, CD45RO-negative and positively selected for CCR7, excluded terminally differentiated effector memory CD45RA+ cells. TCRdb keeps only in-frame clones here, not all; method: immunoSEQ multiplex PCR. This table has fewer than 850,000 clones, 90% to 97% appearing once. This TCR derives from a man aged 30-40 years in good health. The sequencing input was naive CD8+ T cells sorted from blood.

The CDR3 DNA reads TGTGCCAGCAGTTGGGGGAGCAATCAGCCCCAGCATTTT. Amino acid sequence: CASSWGSNQPQHF. The J gene is TRBJ1-5, the V gene TRBV27; the D gene is possibly TRBD1 (5 bases). The CDR3 extends over 13 amino acids. Germline V gene sequence: CDR1 MNHEY, CDR2 SMNVEV (reference sequence). Trimming took 4 bases from V and 1 from J, leaving 5 bases between them.